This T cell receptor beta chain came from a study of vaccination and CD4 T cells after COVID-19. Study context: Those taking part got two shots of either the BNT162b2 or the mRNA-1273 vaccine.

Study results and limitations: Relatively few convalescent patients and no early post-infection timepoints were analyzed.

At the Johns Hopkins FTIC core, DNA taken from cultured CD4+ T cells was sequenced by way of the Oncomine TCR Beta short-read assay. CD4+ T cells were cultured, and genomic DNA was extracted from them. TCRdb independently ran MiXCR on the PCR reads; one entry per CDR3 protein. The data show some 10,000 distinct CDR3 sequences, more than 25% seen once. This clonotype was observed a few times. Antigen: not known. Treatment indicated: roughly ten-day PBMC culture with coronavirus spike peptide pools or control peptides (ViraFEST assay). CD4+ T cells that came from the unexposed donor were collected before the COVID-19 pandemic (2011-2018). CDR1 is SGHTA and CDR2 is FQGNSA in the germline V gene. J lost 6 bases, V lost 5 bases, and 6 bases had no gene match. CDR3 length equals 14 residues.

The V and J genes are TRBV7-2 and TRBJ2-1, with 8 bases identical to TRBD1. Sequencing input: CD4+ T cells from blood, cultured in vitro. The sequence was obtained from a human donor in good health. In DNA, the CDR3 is TGTGCCAGCAGCCCCACTGGACAGGGCAATGAGCAGTTCTTC. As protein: CASSPTGQGNEQFF.